This is a list of T cell receptor beta chains from one sample in a study of CD8 T cells in ankylosing spondylitis. TCRdb re-called the 5' RACE reads with MiXCR, one entry per CDR3 protein. Of about 200,000 distinct CDR3 sequences listed, approximately 7.4% are singletons. What was sequenced was blood, either unsorted or a sorted T cell fraction (not recorded which). These receptors were obtained from a male donor with ankylosing spondylitis. Each CDR3 is given with its conserved first and last residue. The D gene is left open where the match is weak. Clone size is stated in some rows and not others, as once, few, many or a class when expanded.

v_gene	j_gene	d_gene	abundance	CDR3aa	CDR3nt
TRBV29-1	TRBJ1-1	-	many	CIAAHLRRDTEAFF	TGCATCGCAGCCCATCTTCGGAGGGACACTGAAGCTTTCTTT
TRBV9	TRBJ1-6	-	many	CASSPRDLSPLHF	TGTGCCAGCAGCCCTAGGGATCTTTCACCCCTCCACTTT
TRBV27	TRBJ2-2	TRBD2	many	CASSLPGGPTGELFF	TGTGCCAGCAGTTTGCCGGGGGGGCCAACCGGGGAGCTGTTTTTT
TRBV7-9	TRBJ2-7	-	many	CASSPPSGSYEQYF	TGTGCCAGCAGCCCCCCCAGTGGGTCCTACGAGCAGTACTTC
TRBV7-2	TRBJ2-1	TRBD2	few	CASSLAMGLAGSPWANEQFF	TGTGCCAGCAGCTTAGCCATGGGACTAGCGGGGAGTCCATGGGCCAATGAGCAGTTCTTC
TRBV12-3/TRBV12-4	TRBJ1-5	-	many	CASGNQPQHF	TGTGCCAGCGGAAATCAGCCCCAGCATTTT
TRBV6-4	TRBJ2-1	-	-	CASSPVTGAGNEQFF	TGTGCCAGCAGTCCCGTAACGGGGGCGGGGAATGAGCAGTTCTTC
TRBV20-1	TRBJ2-1	-	few	CSARDRDGYNEQFF	TGCAGTGCTCGAGACCGGGACGGCTACAATGAGCAGTTCTTC
TRBV11-3	TRBJ2-3	-	few	CASSNPFRGDTQYF	TGTGCCAGCAGCAACCCCTTCCGCGGAGATACGCAGTATTTT
TRBV7-9	TRBJ2-6	-	-	CASSLGLPGANVLTF	TGTGCCAGCAGCTTAGGACTGCCTGGGGCCAACGTCCTGACTTTC
TRBV30	TRBJ1-2	-	many	CAWSVTGNYGYTF	TGTGCCTGGAGTGTAACAGGGAACTATGGCTACACCTTC
TRBV5-1	TRBJ2-2	TRBD1	many	CASSKDRTGTGELFF	TGCGCCAGCAGCAAGGACAGGACGGGCACCGGGGAGCTGTTTTTT
TRBV5-1	TRBJ2-4	-	many	CASRLGVQNIQYF	TGCGCCAGCAGATTGGGGGTGCAAAACATTCAGTACTTC
TRBV5-6	TRBJ1-4	TRBD1	many	CASSLLQGGEKLFF	TGTGCCAGCAGCTTGCTGCAGGGGGGTGAAAAACTGTTTTTT
TRBV10-3	TRBJ2-2	-	few	CAIRNGELFF	TGTGCCATCAGGAACGGGGAGCTGTTTTTT
TRBV7-9	TRBJ1-2	-	many	CASSLEQAYGYTF	TGTGCCAGCAGCTTAGAGCAGGCCTATGGCTACACCTTC
TRBV4-3	TRBJ2-2	TRBD2	few	CASSQGLAGGPSTEYGELFF	TGCGCCAGCAGCCAAGGGCTAGCGGGAGGGCCTTCCACGGAATACGGGGAGCTGTTTTTT
TRBV20-1	TRBJ1-5	-	many	CSARETSNQPQHF	TGCAGTGCTAGAGAGACTTCCAATCAGCCCCAGCATTTT
TRBV11-2	TRBJ1-2	-	many	CASSLGGFGYGYTF	TGTGCCAGCAGCTTGGGGGGGTTTGGATATGGCTACACCTTC
TRBV3-1	TRBJ2-3	TRBD1	many	CASSPPGTGPSDTQYF	TGTGCCAGCAGCCCCCCAGGGACAGGGCCCTCAGATACGCAGTATTTT
TRBV27	TRBJ1-2	-	many	CASSLYRDYGYTF	TGTGCCAGCAGTTTATACAGGGACTATGGCTACACCTTC
TRBV20-1	TRBJ2-7	-	-	CSARGPRQGRDYEQYF	TGCAGTGCTAGAGGCCCCCGGCAAGGCAGAGACTACGAGCAGTACTTC
TRBV7-3	TRBJ1-1	-	few	CASSLSSDTEAFF	TGTGCCAGCAGCTTATCCAGCGACACTGAAGCTTTCTTT
TRBV20-1	TRBJ2-4	-	few	CSATPTSPIQYF	TGCAGTGCTACACCCACTAGCCCGATTCAGTACTTC
TRBV5-4	TRBJ2-1	-	-	CASSLAVRANEQFF	TGTGCCAGCAGCTTGGCCGTCAGGGCCAATGAGCAGTTCTTC
TRBV5-1	TRBJ2-1	-	many	CASSPPLPTRRVEQFF	TGCGCCAGCAGCCCACCTCTGCCTACTAGACGGGTAGAGCAGTTCTTC
TRBV4-1	TRBJ2-1	TRBD2	many	CASSQVLAGDNEQFF	TGCGCCAGCAGCCAAGTCCTAGCGGGGGACAATGAGCAGTTCTTC
TRBV12-3/TRBV12-4	TRBJ1-1	-	many	CATRAGFMNTEAFF	TGTGCCACCAGAGCGGGGTTCATGAACACTGAAGCTTTCTTT
TRBV28	TRBJ2-3	TRBD2	many	CASKIAGGSTDTQYF	TGTGCCAGCAAAATAGCGGGAGGAAGCACAGATACGCAGTATTTT
TRBV28	TRBJ1-1	TRBD1	many	CASSLAGQAGLNTEAFF	TGTGCCAGCAGTTTAGCCGGACAGGCGGGTTTGAACACTGAAGCTTTCTTT
TRBV7-2	TRBJ2-5	-	many	CASSLRRGVDETQYF	TGTGCCAGCAGCTTAAGGCGGGGTGTCGATGAGACCCAGTACTTC
TRBV27	TRBJ1-1	-	many	CASIGGTEAFF	TGTGCCAGCATCGGGGGGACTGAAGCTTTCTTT
TRBV11-1	TRBJ2-1	TRBD2	many	CASSPRRIGLAVNNEQFF	TGTGCCAGCAGCCCCCGCCGCATCGGACTAGCGGTAAACAATGAGCAGTTCTTC
TRBV20-1	TRBJ2-1	-	many	CSARDLKGGINEQFF	TGCAGTGCTAGAGATCTTAAGGGAGGCATCAATGAGCAGTTCTTC
TRBV7-9	TRBJ2-1	-	-	CASSLEGQLMLF	TGTGCCAGCAGCTTAGAGGGACAACTCATGCTCTTC
TRBV25-1	TRBJ2-5	-	many	CASSWVLESLETQYF	TGTGCCAGCAGTTGGGTCCTCGAGTCTTTGGAGACCCAGTACTTC
TRBV5-5	TRBJ2-7	TRBD1	few	CASSEDRGHSYEQYF	TGTGCCAGCAGCGAGGACAGGGGGCACTCCTACGAGCAGTACTTC
TRBV12-3/TRBV12-4	TRBJ2-7	-	many	CASSSWDEQYF	TGTGCCAGCAGTTCTTGGGACGAGCAGTACTTC
TRBV11-2	TRBJ2-7	TRBD1	many	CASSLYAVTGAYEQYF	TGTGCCAGCAGCTTATATGCCGTGACAGGGGCCTACGAGCAGTACTTC
TRBV28	TRBJ1-5	-	many	CASSLSLNGGPQHF	TGTGCCAGCAGTTTGTCCCTAAATGGGGGGCCCCAGCATTTT
TRBV9	TRBJ2-3	-	-	CASGEGGGHASTDTQYF	TGTGCCAGCGGTGAAGGCGGGGGCCATGCTAGCACAGATACGCAGTATTTT
TRBV9	TRBJ1-2	TRBD1	many	CASSSEGAVYGYTF	TGTGCCAGCAGCTCCGAGGGGGCAGTCTATGGCTACACCTTC
TRBV4-3	TRBJ1-1	-	many	CASSESRITEAFF	TGCGCCAGCAGTGAGAGCCGAATTACTGAAGCTTTCTTT
TRBV5-1	TRBJ2-2	-	many	CASSPTLPTGELFF	TGCGCCAGCAGCCCGACCCTGCCCACCGGGGAGCTGTTTTTT
TRBV7-8	TRBJ2-1	-	many	CASSLEWEQFF	TGTGCCAGCAGCTTAGAATGGGAGCAGTTCTTC
TRBV10-3	TRBJ2-1	-	-	CAISDGRLGDNEQFF	TGTGCCATCAGTGACGGAAGACTCGGAGACAATGAGCAGTTCTTC
TRBV29-1	TRBJ1-1	-	many	CSVEDRGARGGNTEAFF	TGCAGCGTTGAAGATAGGGGGGCCAGGGGAGGAAACACTGAAGCTTTCTTT
TRBV27	TRBJ1-5	TRBD1	many	CASSVYYGQVNQPQHF	TGTGCCAGCAGTGTATACTATGGACAGGTTAATCAGCCCCAGCATTTT
TRBV28	TRBJ2-7	-	many	CASSSWASVDEQYF	TGTGCCAGTTCCTCTTGGGCCTCGGTAGACGAGCAGTACTTC
TRBV9	TRBJ2-6	-	-	CASSASYISGANVLTF	TGTGCCAGCAGCGCTAGTTACATATCTGGGGCCAACGTCCTGACTTTC
TRBV10-3	TRBJ1-1	TRBD1	many	CAISSQGTAENTEAFF	TGTGCCATCAGTTCTCAAGGGACAGCTGAGAACACTGAAGCTTTCTTT
TRBV24-1	TRBJ1-5	-	many	CATSDKSGQGNYNQPQHF	TGTGCCACCAGTGATAAATCAGGGCAGGGCAACTACAATCAGCCCCAGCATTTT
TRBV24-1	TRBJ2-7	-	many	CATSDGRAREQYF	TGTGCCACCAGTGATGGACGGGCTCGTGAGCAGTACTTC
TRBV18	TRBJ1-2	-	-	CASSPKGGDGYTF	TGTGCCAGCTCACCCAAGGGTGGTGATGGCTACACCTTC
TRBV28	TRBJ2-7	TRBD2	-	CASSLIAGGQEQYF	TGTGCCAGCAGTTTAATAGCGGGAGGTCAAGAGCAGTACTTC